The next 20 T cell receptor beta chains were all read from a single sample in a study of blood T cell repertoires in COVID-19. Generated by immunoSEQ multiplex PCR, the TCRdb table keeps only in-frame clones and is missing some. The sample lists approximately 88,000 clones, 75% to 85% seen once, with approximately 21% in the top ten. The sample was peripheral blood. The receptors derive from a woman of 80 years or more with acute or convalescent COVID-19.

CDR3 bases: TGTGCCAGCAGCTTATACCCTAGCTACGAGCAGTACTTC. The encoded protein is CASSLYPSYEQYF. The chain joins TRBV7-2 to TRBJ2-7, with D uncertain. CDR1 and CDR2 (germline): SGHTA, FQGNSA. The CDR3 length is 13 residues. V lost 2 bases and J lost 3, with 8 bases in between.

The CDR3 sequence: CASSTGTGGTDTQYF. CDR3 nucleotide sequence: TGTGCCAGCTCAACCGGGACAGGGGGCACAGATACGCAGTATTTT. V usage is TRBV18 and J usage is TRBJ2-3; 10 bases are shared with TRBD1. This CDR3 contains 15 residues. V trimming: 5 bases; J trimming: 1 base; junction bases outside the gene matches: 3. CDR1 and CDR2 (germline): KGHSH, LQKENI.

The V call is TRBV28, the J call TRBJ1-2; 7 bases map to TRBD1. The CDR3 is 15 residues long. V dropped 5 bases and J dropped 0; count of bases not matched to a gene: 6. Germline values: CDR1 MDHEN, CDR2 SYDVKM. CDR3 DNA sequence: TGTGCCAGCAGTAAGTCAGGGGGACCTAACTATGGCTACACCTTC. Protein sequence: CASSKSGGPNYGYTF.

The J gene is TRBJ2-4, the V gene TRBV2; 12 bases line up with TRBD1. The J segment lost 2 bases and the V segment lost 3 bases, leaving 2 bases of the junction unmatched. The CDR3 runs 16 residues. Germline loops: CDR1 SNHLY, CDR2 FYNNEI. The CDR3 DNA reads TGTGCCAGCAGTGAGGGACAGGGGGCTACCAAAAACATTCAGTACTTC. Translating gives CASSEGQGATKNIQYF.

V usage is TRBV5-1 and J usage is TRBJ1-6, with 9 bases fitting TRBD1. Losses at the gene ends were 3 bases for V and 7 bases for J; bases not matched to a gene: 2. The CDR3 is 14 amino acids. CDR1 and CDR2 from the germline V gene are SGHRS and YFSETQ. This chain's CDR3 is CASSSDRGNSPLHF. The CDR3 nucleotides are TGCGCCAGCAGCTCCGACAGGGGGAATTCACCCCTCCACTTT. The whole variable domain, remainder taken from reference TRBV5-1 and TRBJ1-6, is KAGVTQTPRYLIKTRGQQVTLSCSPISGHRSVSWYQQTPGQGLQFLFEYFSETQRNKGNFPGRFSGRQFSNSRSEMNVSTLELGDSALYLCASSSDRGNSPLHFGNGTRLTVT.

The chain is built from TRBV30 and TRBJ1-4, with 8 bases identical to TRBD1. V shed 4 bases, J shed 8 bases, and the junction held 12 bases outside the gene matches. The V gene's germline CDR1 is GTSNPN and CDR2 SVGIG (reference sequence). The CDR3 has 15 amino acids. The CDR3 reads CAWNQSTGVDEKLFF. The CDR3 DNA sequence: TGTGCCTGGAACCAATCGACAGGGGTTGACGAAAAACTGTTTTTT.

This clone was picked up one time. The rearrangement uses TRBV19 and TRBJ2-1; 10 nucleotides line up with TRBD2. This CDR3 spans 15 amino acids. Trimming at V came to 8 bases and at J to 4 bases, leaving 8 bases not matched to a gene. Germline loops: CDR1 LNHDA, CDR2 SQIVND (reference sequence). The CDR3 loop is CASQKTSGPYNEQFF. The CDR3 region has the DNA TGTGCCAGTCAAAAGACTAGCGGGCCTTACAATGAGCAGTTCTTC. The whole variable domain, remainder taken from reference TRBV19 and TRBJ2-1, is DGGITQSPKYLFRKEGQNVTLSCEQNLNHDAMYWYRQDPGQGLRLIYYSQIVNDFQKGDIAEGYSVSREKKESFPLTVTSAQKNPTAFYLCASQKTSGPYNEQFFGPGTRLTVL.

This clone was found once. V is TRBV15 and J is TRBJ2-2; a weak D match, TRBD2 (6 bases). The CDR3 contains 19 residues. CDR1 LNHNV and CDR2 YYDKDF come from the germline V gene (reference sequence). Trimming removed 1 base at V and 1 base at J, with 19 bases between. The CDR3 bases are TGTGCCACCAGCAGAGGTCTTCCGGGAGCTGGTTGGAACACCGGGGAGCTGTTTTTT. This translates into CATSRGLPGAGWNTGELFF.

V usage is TRBV2 and J usage is TRBJ1-1; a possible D gene is TRBD1 (5 bases). The CDR3 loop spans 13 amino acids. V was shortened by 8 bases and J by 1 base, with 11 bases between the two germline ends. Germline loops: CDR1 SNHLY, CDR2 FYNNEI. The CDR3 region is CASGQGWNTEAFF. CDR3 sequence (DNA): TGTGCCAGCGGGCAGGGATGGAACACTGAAGCTTTCTTT.

The V gene is TRBV9, the J gene TRBJ1-1; 7 bases align to TRBD1. V shed 2 bases, J shed 5 bases, and the junction held 3 bases outside the gene matches. The CDR3 consists of 13 residues. Germline loops: CDR1 SGDLS, CDR2 YYNGEE. CDR3 in amino acids: CASSVTGSTEAFF. The CDR3 DNA reads as TGTGCCAGCAGCGTGACAGGGAGTACTGAAGCTTTCTTT.

This clone has only one observation. The chain couples TRBV27 to TRBJ2-7; 7 bases are shared with TRBD2. The V segment lost 5 bases and the J segment 3 bases; nucleotides outside the gene matches: 10. Germline CDR1 reads MNHEY; CDR2 reads SMNVEV (reference sequence). The CDR3 has 15 amino acids. CDR3 nucleotides: TGTGCCAGCAGTCCCTTGGGGACTAAAAACTACGAGCAGTACTTC. Amino acids: CASSPLGTKNYEQYF.

The chain carries TRBV25-1 and TRBJ2-1; D gene unclear. In germline, CDR1 is MGHDK, CDR2 SYGVNS. The CDR3 sequence is 13 residues long. Trimming took off 7 bases at V and 0 bases at J, with 7 bases between the two ends. The CDR3 reads CASTRFSYNEQFF. For the CDR3, the DNA is TGTGCCAGCACCCGGTTCTCCTACAATGAGCAGTTCTTC. The entire variable domain, with the rest obtained from reference TRBV25-1 and TRBJ2-1, is as follows: EADIYQTPRYLVIGTGKKITLECSQTMGHDKMYWYQQDPGMELHLIHYSYGVNSTEKGDLSSESTVSRIRTEHFPLTLESARPSHTSQYLCASTRFSYNEQFFGPGTRLTVL.

This clone showed up just once. The chain is built from TRBV2 and TRBJ2-7; TRBD1 is a possible D gene (6 bases). This CDR3 spans 14 amino acids. Trimming took 6 bases from V and 3 from J, leaving 15 bases between them. Germline values: CDR1 SNHLY, CDR2 FYNNEI. CDR3 residues: CASSLQGSRYEQYF. In nucleotides, the CDR3 is TGTGCCAGCAGCCTACAGGGTTCCCGCTACGAGCAGTACTTC.

The V gene is TRBV2, the J gene TRBJ2-5; 12 positions agree with TRBD1. This CDR3 is 17 amino acids long. The V gene's germline CDR1 is SNHLY and CDR2 FYNNEI. Trimming removed 6 bases from V and 2 bases from J; junction bases left unmatched: 10. CDR3 bases: TGTGCCAGCAGGAGGGACAGGGGGCGTCCGGGGCAAGAGACCCAGTACTTC. It encodes CASRRDRGRPGQETQYF.

The rearrangement joins TRBV19 to TRBJ2-1; D is unclear. Germline CDR1 and CDR2: LNHDA and SQIVND (reference sequence). The CDR3 spans 15 residues. With 3 bases removed from V and 3 bases from J, the gap between germline ends came to 12 bases. CDR3 residues: CASSILALNYNEQFF. The CDR3, as DNA: TGTGCCAGTAGTATCTTAGCATTAAACTACAATGAGCAGTTCTTC.

J is TRBJ2-1 and V is TRBV5-5; D gene ambiguous. V lost 1 base and J 8 bases, leaving 4 bases between the germline ends. This CDR3 comprises 11 residues. CDR1 is SGHKS, CDR2 YYEKEE, per germline (reference sequence). CDR3 coding DNA: TGTGCCAGCAGCTTGTTCTATGAGCAGTTCTTC. Translating it yields CASSLFYEQFF.

The CDR3 nucleotides read TGTGCCAGCAGCGTAGGGGGAGGAGACATCTATGGCTACACCTTC. Amino acid sequence: CASSVGGGDIYGYTF. V gene TRBV9 combines with J gene TRBJ1-2; the D is unclear. This CDR3 comprises 15 residues. Trimming took off 0 bases at V and 4 bases at J, with 13 bases between the two ends. Germline CDR1 is SGDLS and CDR2 is YYNGEE. Complete variable domain (other parts from reference TRBV9 and TRBJ1-2): DSGVTQTPKHLITATGQRVTLRCSPRSGDLSVYWYQQSLDQGLQFLIQYYNGEERAKGNILERFSAQQFPDLHSELNLSSLELGDSALYFCASSVGGGDIYGYTFGSGTRLTVV.

V gene TRBV7-2 combines with J gene TRBJ1-5; D not resolved. V lost 5 bases to trimming and J lost 0 bases, with 11 bases between them. This CDR3 has 15 amino acids. Germline CDR1 and CDR2: SGHTA and FQGNSA. The CDR3 DNA is TGTGCCAGCAGCCTAACTGCGAATAGCAATCAGCCCCAGCATTTT. It codes for CASSLTANSNQPQHF.

The chain carries TRBV7-2 and TRBJ2-1, with D perhaps matching TRBD2 (5 bases). Per the germline V gene, CDR1 is SGHTA and CDR2 is FQGNSA. V lost 5 bases to trimming and J lost 0 bases, with 8 bases between them. The CDR3 spans 14 residues. The CDR3 DNA reads as TGTGCCAGCAGCATAAGCGGCTCCTACAATGAGCAGTTCTTC. It translates to CASSISGSYNEQFF. Full variable domain (missing parts from reference TRBV7-2 and TRBJ2-1): GAGVSQSPSNKVTEKGKDVELRCDPISGHTALYWYRQSLGQGLEFLIYFQGNSAPDKSGLPSDRFSAERTGGSVSTLTIQRTQQEDSAVYLCASSISGSYNEQFFGPGTRLTVL.

The chain uses TRBV12-3 or TRBV12-4 and TRBJ1-2, with TRBD1 matching over 7 bases. V shed 4 bases, J shed 2 bases, and the junction held 1 base outside the gene matches. The CDR3 runs to 13 residues. CDR3 bases: TGTGCCAGCAGTTCACAGGGGAACTATGGCTACACCTTC. Protein sequence: CASSSQGNYGYTF.